The 14 T cell receptor beta chains listed next were all sequenced from one sample in a study of vaccination and CD4 T cells after COVID-19. Treatment in this sample: roughly 11-day PBMC culture with coronavirus spike peptide pools or control peptides (ViraFEST assay). An Oncomine TCR Beta short-read assay was used to sequence the DNA from cultured CD4+ T cells. TCRdb passed the PCR reads through MiXCR, listing each CDR3 protein once. The data contain around 13,000 distinct CDR3 sequences, 70% to 75% of them singletons. These receptors lack a known antigen. The source was CD4+ T cells from blood, cultured in vitro, collected after SARS-CoV-2 vaccination. All receptors derive from a human donor who received a COVID-19 vaccine.

This chain connects TRBV6-1 to TRBJ1-6; D is possibly TRBD1 (6 bases). This CDR3 comprises 13 residues. The V and J ends lost 8 bases and 8 bases respectively, with 13 bases between them. Germline V gives CDR1 MNHNS, CDR2 SASEGT. The CDR3 loop is CASARGLDSPLHF. CDR3 nucleotides: TGTGCCAGCGCACGGGGGCTGGATTCACCCCTCCACTTT.

The chain is built from TRBV6-1 and TRBJ1-3; D is perhaps TRBD1 (6 bases). The V end lost 5 bases, the J end lost 0 bases, and 14 bases lay between the germline ends. Germline CDR1 and CDR2: MNHNS and SASEGT. The CDR3 is 16 amino acids. The CDR3 protein is CASSNGGGISGNTIYF. The DNA for the CDR3 is TGTGCCAGCAGTAACGGAGGGGGAATCTCTGGAAACACCATATATTTT.

This clonotype was detected a few times. The chain is built from TRBV25-1 and TRBJ2-3; 7 bases align to TRBD1. V lost 1 base, J lost 2 bases, and 6 bases stayed unmatched. The CDR3 length is 16 residues. Per the germline V gene, CDR1 is MGHDK and CDR2 is SYGVNS. The CDR3 region has the DNA TGTGCCAGCAGTGAATTTGGGGACAGCCTCACAGATACGCAGTATTTT. This gives the protein CASSEFGDSLTDTQYF.

The chain combines TRBV20-1 with TRBJ2-2; 7 bases agree with TRBD2. The J segment lost 6 bases and the V segment lost 1 base, leaving 8 bases of the junction unmatched. Germline values: CDR1 DFQATT, CDR2 SNEGSKA (reference sequence). This CDR3 region has 15 residues. For the CDR3, the DNA is TGCAGTGCTAGAGTCACCGGGACTAACTCCGGGGAGCTGTTTTTT. This codes for CSARVTGTNSGELFF.

This rearrangement joins TRBV7-8 to TRBJ1-2; 7 bases fit TRBD1. Trimming at V came to 0 bases and at J to 3 bases, leaving 10 bases not matched to a gene. Germline CDR1 is SGHVS and CDR2 is FQNEAQ. This CDR3 is built from 17 residues. CDR3 region: CASSLASGGPADYGYTF. CDR3 coding DNA: TGTGCCAGCAGCTTAGCATCAGGGGGACCGGCGGACTATGGCTACACCTTC. The full variable domain, its missing parts supplied by reference TRBV7-8 and TRBJ1-2, is GAGVSQSPRYKVAKRGQDVALRCDPISGHVSLFWYQQALGQGPEFLTYFQNEAQLDKSGLPSDRFFAERPEGSVSTLKIQRTQQEDSAVYLCASSLASGGPADYGYTFGSGTRLTVV.

The gene calls are TRBV30 and TRBJ1-5; D is possibly TRBD1 (5 bases). V dropped 4 bases and J dropped 6 bases, with 16 bases sitting between them. Germline loops: CDR1 GTSNPN, CDR2 SVGIG (reference sequence). The length of the CDR3 is 14 residues. The CDR3 DNA sequence: TGTGCCTGGAAGGGTCAGGGTCTGAGTCAGCCCCAGCATTTT. It encodes CAWKGQGLSQPQHF.

CDR3 residues: CASSPPGGTTNYGYTF. The CDR3 DNA sequence: TGTGCCAGCAGCCCACCTGGGGGGACGACGAACTATGGCTACACCTTC. The gene calls are TRBV11-3 and TRBJ1-2; tentatively, D is TRBD1 (5 bases). V lost 5 bases, J lost 2 bases, and 18 bases lay in between. The germline V gene has CDR1 SGHNT and CDR2 YENEEA. This CDR3 has 16 residues.

This clonotype was picked up a small number of times. The chain carries TRBV2 and TRBJ2-2, with 7 bases lining up with TRBD1. The CDR3 is 14 amino acids. Germline lookup yields CDR1 SNHLY and CDR2 FYNNEI. The junction had 1 base not matched to a gene; V was cut back by 0 bases and J by 6 bases. Written as DNA, the CDR3 is TGTGCCAGCAGTGAAGCAGACAGGGCCGGGGAGCTGTTTTTT. Translation gives CASSEADRAGELFF.

CDR3 in DNA: TGTGCCAGCAGGCCTTACAGGGACACACCCCTCCACTTT. Translating gives CASRPYRDTPLHF. This rearrangement joins TRBV2 to TRBJ1-6, with D possibly matching TRBD1 (6 bases). Germline loops: CDR1 SNHLY, CDR2 FYNNEI. This CDR3 region has 13 residues. Between the trimmed V and J ends, which lost 6 bases and 11 bases, there was a span of 14 bases.

The V gene is TRBV10-2, the J gene TRBJ1-1; 7 nucleotides align to TRBD1. CDR3 length: 15 amino acids. V was clipped by 6 bases and J by 0 bases; unmatched bases: 7. Per the germline V gene, CDR1 is WSHSY and CDR2 is SAAADI. Written as DNA, the CDR3 is TGCGCCAGCAGGCTAACACAGGGGTTGAACACTGAAGCTTTCTTT. It encodes CASRLTQGLNTEAFF.

The chain employs TRBV7-6 and TRBJ1-4; perhaps TRBD1 as D (5 bases). CDR1 and CDR2 from the germline V gene are SGHVS and FNYEAQ. The CDR3 has 13 residues. Between the trimmed V and J ends, which lost 0 bases and 8 bases, there was a span of 7 bases. CDR3 DNA sequence: TGTGCCAGCAGCTTAGCGCGGGGGGAAAAACTGTTTTTT. It encodes CASSLARGEKLFF.

This chain joins TRBV2 and TRBJ1-5, with a possible D match to TRBD1 (5 bases). Deletions cut 7 bases from V and 3 bases from J, with 13 bases between. The CDR3 covers 14 residues. The germline gives CDR1 SNHLY, CDR2 FYNNEI. The CDR3, as DNA: TGTGCCAGCAATAGCGGGACGGTCAATCAGCCCCAGCATTTT. Protein sequence: CASNSGTVNQPQHF.

The gene calls are TRBV15 and TRBJ1-6; tentatively, D is TRBD1 (6 bases). Germline CDR1 and CDR2: LNHNV and YYDKDF (reference sequence). The V end lost 0 bases, the J end lost 6 bases, and 12 bases lay between the germline ends. There are 16 residues in the CDR3. CDR3 in amino acids: CATSRDSTGRNSPLHF. The DNA for the CDR3 is TGTGCCACCAGCAGAGATAGCACAGGGCGTAATTCACCCCTCCACTTT.

The chain recombines TRBV19 with TRBJ1-2, with TRBD1 matching 8 bases. V was pared by 5 bases and J by 4 bases, with 12 bases of the junction left unmatched. The germline gives CDR1 LNHDA, CDR2 SQIVND (reference sequence). CDR3 length: 16 amino acids. The CDR3: CASSVRGLTPLYGYTF. For the CDR3, the DNA is TGTGCCAGTAGTGTCAGGGGGCTCACGCCCCTCTATGGCTACACCTTC.